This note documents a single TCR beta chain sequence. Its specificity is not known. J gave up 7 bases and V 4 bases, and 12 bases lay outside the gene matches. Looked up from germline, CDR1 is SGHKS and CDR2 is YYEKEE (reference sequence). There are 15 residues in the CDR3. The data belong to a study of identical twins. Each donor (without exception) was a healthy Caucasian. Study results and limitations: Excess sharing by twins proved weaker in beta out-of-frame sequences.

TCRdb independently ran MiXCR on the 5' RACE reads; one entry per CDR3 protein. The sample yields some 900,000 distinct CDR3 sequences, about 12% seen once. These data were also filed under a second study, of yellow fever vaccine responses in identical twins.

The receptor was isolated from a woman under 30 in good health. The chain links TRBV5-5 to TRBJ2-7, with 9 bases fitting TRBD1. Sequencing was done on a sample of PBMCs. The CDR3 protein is CASSPSGTGRGEQYV. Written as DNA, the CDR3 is TGTGCCAGCAGCCCCTCAGGGACAGGGAGAGGGGAGCAGTACGTC.